The source of this T cell receptor beta chain is a study of blood T cell repertoires in COVID-19. Assay: immunoSEQ multiplex PCR; the TCRdb copy retains only in-frame clones and omits some. The repertoire holds approximately 300,000 clones, with around 90% as singletons. The ends were cut back, 6 bases at V and 0 bases at J, with 12 bases in the middle. This CDR3 is built from 15 residues. CDR1 and CDR2 (germline): SNHLY, FYNNEI. This clonotype originated in a woman between 45 and 65 years old with COVID-19, enrolled during active disease. The chain combines TRBV2 with TRBJ1-5; D gene unclear. The sample taken for sequencing was peripheral blood. CDR3: CASRRRRDSNQPQHF. CDR3 nucleotide sequence: TGTGCCAGCAGGAGAAGGAGAGATAGCAATCAGCCCCAGCATTTT.